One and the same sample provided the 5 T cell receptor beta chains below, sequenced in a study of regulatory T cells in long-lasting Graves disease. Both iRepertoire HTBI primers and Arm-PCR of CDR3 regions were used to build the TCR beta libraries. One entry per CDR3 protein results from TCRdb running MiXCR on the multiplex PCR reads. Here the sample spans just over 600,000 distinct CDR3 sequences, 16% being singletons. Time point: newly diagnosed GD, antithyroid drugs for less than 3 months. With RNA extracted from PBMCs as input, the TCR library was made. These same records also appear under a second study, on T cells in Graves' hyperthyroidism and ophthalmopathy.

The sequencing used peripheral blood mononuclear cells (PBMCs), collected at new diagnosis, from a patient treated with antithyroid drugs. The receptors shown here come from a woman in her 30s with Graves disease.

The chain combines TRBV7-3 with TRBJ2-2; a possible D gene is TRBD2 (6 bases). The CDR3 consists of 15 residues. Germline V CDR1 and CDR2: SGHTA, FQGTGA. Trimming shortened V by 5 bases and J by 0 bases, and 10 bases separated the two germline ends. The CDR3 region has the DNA TGTGCCAGCAGCATCGCGGGACCGAACACCGGGGAGCTGTTTTTT. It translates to CASSIAGPNTGELFF. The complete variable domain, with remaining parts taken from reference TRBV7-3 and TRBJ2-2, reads GAGVSQTPSNKVTEKGKYVELRCDPISGHTALYWYRQSLGQGPEFLIYFQGTGAADDSGLPNDRFFAVRPEGSVSTLKIQRTERGDSAVYLCASSIAGPNTGELFFGEGSRLTVL.

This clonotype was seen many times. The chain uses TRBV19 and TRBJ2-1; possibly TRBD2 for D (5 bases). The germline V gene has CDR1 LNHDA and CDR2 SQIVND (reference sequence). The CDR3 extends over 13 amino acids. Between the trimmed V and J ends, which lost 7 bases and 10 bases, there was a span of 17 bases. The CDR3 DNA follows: TGTGCCAGTAAATTGCAGAACACGGGGGAGCAGTTCTTC. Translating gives CASKLQNTGEQFF.

CDR3 DNA sequence: TGTGCCAGCAGCTGGCGGGGGAACACTGAAGCTTTCTTT. This codes for CASSWRGNTEAFF. This chain links TRBV5-4 with TRBJ1-1, with D unresolved. Germline V lookup: CDR1 SGHNT, CDR2 YYREEE (reference sequence). CDR3 size: 13 residues. V was pared by 3 bases and J by 1 base, with 7 bases between. Complete variable domain (other parts from reference TRBV5-4 and TRBJ1-1): ETGVTQSPTHLIKTRGQQVTLRCSSQSGHNTVSWYQQALGQGPQFIFQYYREEENGRGNFPPRFSGLQFPNYSSELNVNALELDDSALYLCASSWRGNTEAFFGQGTRLTVV.

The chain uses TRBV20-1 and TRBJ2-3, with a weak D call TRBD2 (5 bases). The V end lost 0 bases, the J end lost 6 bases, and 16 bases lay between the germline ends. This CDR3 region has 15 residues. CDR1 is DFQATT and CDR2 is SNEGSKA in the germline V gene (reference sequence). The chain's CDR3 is CSARDPGPRGDTQYF. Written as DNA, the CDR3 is TGCAGTGCTAGAGACCCGGGCCCCCGAGGGGATACGCAGTATTTT.

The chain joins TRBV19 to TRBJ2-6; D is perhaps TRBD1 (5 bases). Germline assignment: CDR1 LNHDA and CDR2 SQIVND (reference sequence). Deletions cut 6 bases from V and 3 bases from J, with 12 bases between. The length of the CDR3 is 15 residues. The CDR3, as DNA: TGTGCCAGTAGCCCGCCAGGGTTTGGGGCCAACGTCCTGACTTTC. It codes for CASSPPGFGANVLTF.